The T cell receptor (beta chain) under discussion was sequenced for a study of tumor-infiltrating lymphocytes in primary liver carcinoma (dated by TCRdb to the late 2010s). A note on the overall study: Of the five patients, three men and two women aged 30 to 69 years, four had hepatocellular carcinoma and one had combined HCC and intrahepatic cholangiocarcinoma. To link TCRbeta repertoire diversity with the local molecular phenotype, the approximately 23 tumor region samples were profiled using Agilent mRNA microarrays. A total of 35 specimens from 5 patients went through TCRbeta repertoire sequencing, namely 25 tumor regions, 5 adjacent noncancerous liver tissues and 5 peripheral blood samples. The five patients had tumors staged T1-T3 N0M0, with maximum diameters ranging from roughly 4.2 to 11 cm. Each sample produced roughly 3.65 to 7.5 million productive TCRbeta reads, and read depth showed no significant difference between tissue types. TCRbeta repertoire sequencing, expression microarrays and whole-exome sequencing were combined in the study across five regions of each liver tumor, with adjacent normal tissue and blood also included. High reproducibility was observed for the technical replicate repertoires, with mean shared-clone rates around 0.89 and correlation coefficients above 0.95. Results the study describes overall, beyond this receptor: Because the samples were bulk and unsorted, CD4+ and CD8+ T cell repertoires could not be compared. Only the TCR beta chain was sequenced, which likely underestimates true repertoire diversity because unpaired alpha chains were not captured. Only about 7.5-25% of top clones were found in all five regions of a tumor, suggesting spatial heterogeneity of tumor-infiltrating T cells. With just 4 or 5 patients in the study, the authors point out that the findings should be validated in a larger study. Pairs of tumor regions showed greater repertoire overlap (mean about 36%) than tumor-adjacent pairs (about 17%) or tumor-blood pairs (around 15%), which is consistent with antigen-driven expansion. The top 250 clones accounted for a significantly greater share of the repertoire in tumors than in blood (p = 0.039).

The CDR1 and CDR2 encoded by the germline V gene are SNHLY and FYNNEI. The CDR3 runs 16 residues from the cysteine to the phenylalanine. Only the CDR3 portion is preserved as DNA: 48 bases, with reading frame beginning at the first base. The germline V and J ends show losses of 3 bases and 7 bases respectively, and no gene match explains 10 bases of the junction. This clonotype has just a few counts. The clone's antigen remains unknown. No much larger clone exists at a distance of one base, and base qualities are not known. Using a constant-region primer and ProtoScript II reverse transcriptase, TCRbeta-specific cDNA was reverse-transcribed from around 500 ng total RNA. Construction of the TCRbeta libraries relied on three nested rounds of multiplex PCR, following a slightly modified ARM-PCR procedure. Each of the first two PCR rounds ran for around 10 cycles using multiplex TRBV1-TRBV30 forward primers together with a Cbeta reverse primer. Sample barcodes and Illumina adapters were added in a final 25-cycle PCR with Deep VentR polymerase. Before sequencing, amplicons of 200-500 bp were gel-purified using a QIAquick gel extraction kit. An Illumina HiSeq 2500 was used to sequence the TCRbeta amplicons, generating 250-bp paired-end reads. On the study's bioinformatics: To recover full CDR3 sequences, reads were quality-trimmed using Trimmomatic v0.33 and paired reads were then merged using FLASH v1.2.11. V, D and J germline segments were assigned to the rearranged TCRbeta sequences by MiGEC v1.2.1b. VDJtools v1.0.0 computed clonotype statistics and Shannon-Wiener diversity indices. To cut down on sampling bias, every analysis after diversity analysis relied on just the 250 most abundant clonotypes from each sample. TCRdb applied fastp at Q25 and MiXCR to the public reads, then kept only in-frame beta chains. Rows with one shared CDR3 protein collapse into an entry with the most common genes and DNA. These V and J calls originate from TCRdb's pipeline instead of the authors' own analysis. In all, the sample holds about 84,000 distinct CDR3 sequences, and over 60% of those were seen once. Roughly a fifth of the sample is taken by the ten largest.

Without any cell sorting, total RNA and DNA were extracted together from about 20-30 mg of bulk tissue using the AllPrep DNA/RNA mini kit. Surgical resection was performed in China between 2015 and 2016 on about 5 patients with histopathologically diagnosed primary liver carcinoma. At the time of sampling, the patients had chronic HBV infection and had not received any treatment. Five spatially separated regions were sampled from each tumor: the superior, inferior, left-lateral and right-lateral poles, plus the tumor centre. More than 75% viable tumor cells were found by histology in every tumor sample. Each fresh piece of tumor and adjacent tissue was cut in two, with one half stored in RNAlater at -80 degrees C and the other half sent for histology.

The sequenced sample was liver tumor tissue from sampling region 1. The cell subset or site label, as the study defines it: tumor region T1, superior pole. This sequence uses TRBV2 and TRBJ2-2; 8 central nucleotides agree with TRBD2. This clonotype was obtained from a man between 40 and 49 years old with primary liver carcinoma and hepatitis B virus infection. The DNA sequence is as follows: TGTGCCAGCAGTGAGACGCAGCGGGAGTTGGGCGGGGAGCTGTTTTTT. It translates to CASSETQRELGGELFF.